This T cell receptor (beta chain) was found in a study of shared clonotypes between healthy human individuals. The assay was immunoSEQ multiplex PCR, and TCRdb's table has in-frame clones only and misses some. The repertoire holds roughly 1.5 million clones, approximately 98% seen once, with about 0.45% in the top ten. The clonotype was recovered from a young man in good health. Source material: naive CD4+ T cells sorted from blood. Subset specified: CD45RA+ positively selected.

CDR3: CASRLGHPVYEQYF. The CDR3 DNA sequence: TGTGCCAGCAGACTCGGACACCCGGTATACGAGCAGTACTTC. The chain combines TRBV5-5 with TRBJ2-7, with D perhaps matching TRBD1 (5 bases). From germline, CDR1 is SGHKS and CDR2 YYEKEE (reference sequence). The CDR3 is 14 residues long. Trimming pared 5 bases from V and 4 bases from J, leaving 16 bases between.